The 31 T cell receptor beta chains below were found in one sample sequenced in a study of CXCR3-negative and CXCR3-positive naive CD8 T cells. Findings of the study overall: Naive CXCR3-positive cells had TRB CDR3s more hydrophobic than those of CXCR3-negative naive cells.

The antigens for these receptors are not known. UMI labels and 5' RACE were used to prepare the TRB cDNA libraries. TCRdb reprocessed the 5' RACE reads, with one entry per CDR3 protein and no DNA. The sample table sets out over 95,000 distinct CDR3 sequences. Input material: naive CXCR3+ CD8+ T cells from blood. Subset specified: CD45RO-CCR7+CD27+CD95- naive CD8+ T cells expressing CXCR3 (TNR3+). The source of these receptors is a human donor in good health. Some clones in this sample may be carry-over from other donors' samples.

This rearrangement joins TRBV27 to TRBJ2-7; TCRdb returns TRBD1, unconfirmable since there is no DNA. Looked up from germline, CDR1 is MNHEY and CDR2 is SMNVEV (reference sequence). The CDR3 covers 14 residues. The CDR3 reads CASRTQGRSYEQYF.

The rearrangement links TRBV3-1 to TRBJ2-3. CDR3 size: 13 residues. Germline V gene lookup returns CDR1 LGHDT and CDR2 YNNKEL (reference sequence). CDR3 sequence reads: CASSQDWADTQYF.

The V gene is TRBV10-1, the J gene TRBJ2-7; the TRBD1 assignment by TCRdb is unverifiable without DNA. The CDR3 covers 17 residues. Germline V lookup: CDR1 WNHNN, CDR2 SYGVQD (reference sequence). The CDR3: CASSESSPETAFSEQYF.

CDR3 sequence: CATSRGSQGGETQYF. The chain uses TRBV15 and TRBJ2-5; TCRdb's D gene call, TRBD1, goes unchecked for lack of DNA. Germline CDR1 is LNHNV and CDR2 is YYDKDF (reference sequence). This CDR3 has 15 residues.

V gene TRBV7-9 combines with J gene TRBJ1-5; the D call from TCRdb, TRBD1, cannot be confirmed without DNA. CDR3 length: 15 residues. Germline V gene data show CDR1 as SEHNR and CDR2 as FQNEAQ (reference sequence). The CDR3 loop reads CASSLATGGGQPQHF. The entire variable domain, with the rest obtained from reference TRBV7-9 and TRBJ1-5, is as follows: DTGVSQNPRHKITKRGQNVTFRCDPISEHNRLYWYRQTLGQGPEFLTYFQNEAQLEKSRLLSDRFSAERPKGSFSTLEIQRTEQGDSAMYLCASSLATGGGQPQHFGDGTRLSIL.

The CDR3 reads CATQGVEETQYF. The chain combines TRBV12-3 or TRBV12-4 with TRBJ2-5; TCRdb calls TRBD1, which cannot be checked without DNA. The length of the CDR3 is 12 residues.

CDR3 sequence: CASCRTSCWDEQFF. The chain links TRBV7-8 to TRBJ2-1; without DNA, the TCRdb call of TRBD2 cannot be checked. CDR3 length: 14 amino acids. Germline CDR1 is SGHVS and CDR2 is FQNEAQ.

J is TRBJ2-3 and V is TRBV7-6; checking the TCRdb D call of TRBD1 is not possible without DNA. The germline CDR1 and CDR2 sequences are SGHVS and FNYEAQ. The CDR3 is 17 amino acids. The CDR3 loop is CASSIPVGQGASGTQYF.

The chain employs TRBV7-9 and TRBJ1-2; no DNA is available, so the TRBD1 call from TCRdb remains unchecked. This CDR3 comprises 16 residues. CDR1 is SEHNR and CDR2 is FQNEAQ in the germline V gene (reference sequence). CDR3: CASSYEGGEGVYGYTF.

This chain connects TRBV20-1 to TRBJ2-1; TCRdb's D gene call, TRBD2, goes unchecked for lack of DNA. The CDR3 runs 17 residues. Looked up from germline, CDR1 is DFQATT and CDR2 is SNEGSKA (reference sequence). Here the CDR3 reads CSASFLASGSGFDEQFF.

This chain uses TRBV13 with TRBJ1-2; absent DNA, TCRdb's TRBD1 call cannot be checked. This CDR3 is built from 14 residues. Germline assignment: CDR1 PRHDT and CDR2 FYEKMQ (reference sequence). CDR3 residues: CASSLWRQGNGYTF.

The J gene is TRBJ2-7, the V gene TRBV23-1; the TRBD1 assignment by TCRdb is unverifiable without DNA. TRBV23-1 is labeled an ORF, and its function is uncertain. The CDR3 loop spans 15 amino acids. The chain's CDR3 is CASSQVGQGADEQYF.

The chain joins TRBV10-3 to TRBJ2-3; the D gene TCRdb calls, TRBD2, cannot be checked with no DNA. The germline V gene encodes CDR1 ENHRY and CDR2 SYGVKD. CDR3 size: 15 residues. CDR3 in amino acids: CAIRMTSGQRDTQYF.

This rearrangement joins TRBV28 to TRBJ1-2; TCRdb picks TRBD1, but there is no DNA to check that call. Germline values: CDR1 MDHEN, CDR2 SYDVKM. The CDR3 totals 20 residues. CDR3 amino acids: CASSFGLGRVRGSRNYGYTF.

The chain uses TRBV20-1 and TRBJ1-2; TCRdb lists TRBD1, though no DNA is available to test this call. Germline V gene sequence: CDR1 DFQATT, CDR2 SNEGSKA (reference sequence). This CDR3 contains 13 residues. The CDR3 sequence is CSASPGSYYGYTF.

The gene calls are TRBV7-9 and TRBJ1-2; the TCRdb call, TRBD1, lacks DNA for checking. Germline lookup yields CDR1 SEHNR and CDR2 FQNEAQ (reference sequence). CDR3 length: 15 amino acids. CDR3 in amino acids: CASSPRTGANYGYTF.

CDR3 in amino acids: CASSYSPRTPAYEQYF. The V call is TRBV12-3 or TRBV12-4, the J call TRBJ2-7; without DNA, the TCRdb call of TRBD1 cannot be checked. This CDR3 is built from 16 residues.

J is TRBJ2-1 and V is TRBV29-1; TCRdb's D gene call, TRBD2, goes unchecked for lack of DNA. The CDR3 covers 13 residues. Per germline, CDR1 SQVTM and CDR2 ANQGSEA. CDR3 amino acids: CSVVSGTYNEQFF.

The J gene is TRBJ2-3, the V gene TRBV5-1; the D call of TRBD2 rests on TCRdb alone, since no DNA is present to check it. Germline CDR1 and CDR2: SGHRS and YFSETQ. This CDR3 comprises 20 residues. CDR3 region: CASSAGRENQLAGSTDTQYF.

V and J are TRBV7-3 and TRBJ2-2; TCRdb's D call, TRBD2, is unchecked because there is no DNA. The CDR3 runs to 19 residues. Germline lookup yields CDR1 SGHTA and CDR2 FQGTGA. The CDR3 region is CASSPSPGLAGADTGELFF.

The chain couples TRBV3-1 to TRBJ2-1; the TCRdb D gene call, TRBD2, has no DNA to confirm it. Germline V gene data show CDR1 as LGHDT and CDR2 as YNNKEL (reference sequence). The CDR3 runs 15 residues. CDR3 amino acids: CASSWGLAGVPEQFF.

This chain links TRBV5-5 with TRBJ2-7; the D call of TRBD1 rests on TCRdb alone, since no DNA is present to check it. The V gene's germline CDR1 is SGHKS and CDR2 YYEKEE (reference sequence). This CDR3 is built from 14 residues. The CDR3 loop reads CASSLATGLSEQYF.

This chain joins TRBV15 and TRBJ2-4; with no DNA, the TCRdb D assignment of TRBD1 cannot be verified. The CDR3 length is 16 residues. Germline values: CDR1 LNHNV, CDR2 YYDKDF (reference sequence). CDR3 loop: CATSPRMGEAKNIQYF.

The rearrangement links TRBV7-9 to TRBJ1-1. This CDR3 region has 12 residues. Germline V gives CDR1 SEHNR, CDR2 FQNEAQ (reference sequence). The CDR3: CASSIGSWVAFF.

V usage is TRBV3-1 and J usage is TRBJ2-2; TCRdb selects TRBD1, and the lack of DNA leaves this call unchecked. There are 17 residues in the CDR3. The V gene's germline CDR1 is LGHDT and CDR2 YNNKEL (reference sequence). CDR3 in amino acids: CASSQDLSGSNTGELFF.

The chain employs TRBV12-3 or TRBV12-4 and TRBJ2-7; the TRBD1 assignment by TCRdb is unverifiable without DNA. The CDR3 loop spans 13 amino acids. CDR3 protein: CASSPRQYNEQYF.

The V gene is TRBV10-3, the J gene TRBJ2-1; TCRdb returns TRBD1, unconfirmable since there is no DNA. This CDR3 comprises 17 residues. The V gene's germline CDR1 is ENHRY and CDR2 SYGVKD. The CDR3 here is CAISDPLTGVEGNEQFF.

This chain connects TRBV7-9 to TRBJ2-1; TCRdb designates TRBD2, a call that cannot be tested without DNA. The germline V gene has CDR1 SEHNR and CDR2 FQNEAQ (reference sequence). The CDR3 covers 19 residues. The CDR3 sequence: CASSPGLAGGPSSYNEQFF.

The chain is built from TRBV7-9 and TRBJ2-2; the D call from TCRdb, TRBD1, cannot be confirmed without DNA. The CDR3 has 16 residues. CDR1 and CDR2 from the germline V gene are SEHNR and FQNEAQ (reference sequence). CDR3 residues: CASSLVIGRGTGELFF.

This rearrangement joins TRBV28 to TRBJ2-7; lacking DNA, the TRBD1 call made by TCRdb goes unchecked. The CDR3 is 14 residues long. In germline, CDR1 is MDHEN, CDR2 SYDVKM. The chain's CDR3 is CASSFVGTWDEQYF.

This rearrangement joins TRBV7-2 to TRBJ2-1; as DNA is missing, the TRBD2 call by TCRdb cannot be tested. CDR1 and CDR2 (germline): SGHTA, FQGNSA. The CDR3 sequence is 16 residues long. The CDR3 loop is CASSLETSGYYNEQFF.